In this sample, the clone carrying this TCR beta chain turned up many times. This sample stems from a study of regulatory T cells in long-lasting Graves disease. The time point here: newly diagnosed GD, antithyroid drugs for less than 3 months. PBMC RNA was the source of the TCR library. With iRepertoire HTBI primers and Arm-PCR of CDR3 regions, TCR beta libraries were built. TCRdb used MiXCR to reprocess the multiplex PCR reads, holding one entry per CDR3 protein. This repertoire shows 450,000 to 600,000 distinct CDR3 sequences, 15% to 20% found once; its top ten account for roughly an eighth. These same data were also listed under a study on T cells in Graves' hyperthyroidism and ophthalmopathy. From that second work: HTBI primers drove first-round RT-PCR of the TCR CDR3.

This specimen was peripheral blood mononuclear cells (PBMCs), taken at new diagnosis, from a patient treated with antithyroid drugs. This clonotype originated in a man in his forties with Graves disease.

DNA of the CDR3: TGTGCCAGCAGCCCTACGGGCGGGAGGAGGTACAATGAGCAGTTCTTC. It encodes CASSPTGGRRYNEQFF. The V and J genes are TRBV28 and TRBJ2-1; TRBD2 matches at 8 bases. Trimming took 6 bases from V and 4 from J; bases not matched to a gene: 11. CDR1 and CDR2 (germline): MDHEN, SYDVKM. This CDR3 has 16 residues.